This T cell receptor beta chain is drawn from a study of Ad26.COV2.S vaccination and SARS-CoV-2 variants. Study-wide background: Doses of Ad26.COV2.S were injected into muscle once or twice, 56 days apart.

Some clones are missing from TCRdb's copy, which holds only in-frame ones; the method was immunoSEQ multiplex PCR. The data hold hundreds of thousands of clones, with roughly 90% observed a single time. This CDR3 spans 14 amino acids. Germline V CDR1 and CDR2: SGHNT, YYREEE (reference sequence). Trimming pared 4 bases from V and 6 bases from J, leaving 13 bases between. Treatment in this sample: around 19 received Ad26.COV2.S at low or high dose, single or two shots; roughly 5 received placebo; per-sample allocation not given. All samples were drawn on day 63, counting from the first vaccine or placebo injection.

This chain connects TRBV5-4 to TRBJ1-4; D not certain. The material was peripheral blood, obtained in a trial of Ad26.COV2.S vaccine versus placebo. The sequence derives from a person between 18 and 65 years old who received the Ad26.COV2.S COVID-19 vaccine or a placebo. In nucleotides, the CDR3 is TGTGCCAGCAGCCCCGGGTCTAATCATGAAAAACTGTTTTTT. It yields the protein CASSPGSNHEKLFF.